The clone carrying this T cell receptor (beta chain) was recorded a few times. The data stem from a study of blood T cell repertoires in COVID-19. Generated by immunoSEQ multiplex PCR, the TCRdb table keeps only in-frame clones and is missing some. The sample lists roughly 200,000 clones, about 82% seen once, with 5% to 7% in the top ten. The CDR3 length is 17 residues. Germline-derived CDR1 and CDR2 are LNHNV and YYDKDF (reference sequence). Trimming at V came to 0 bases and at J to 7 bases, leaving 9 bases not matched to a gene. The genes are TRBV15 and TRBJ1-4; the match to TRBD1 covers 9 bases. The sequenced material came from PBMCs or T cells enriched from blood (not recorded which). The receptor's source is a man between 40 and 49 years old with acute COVID-19. The CDR3 sequence is CATSRESPGQGGEKLFF. DNA of the CDR3: TGTGCCACCAGCAGAGAAAGCCCGGGACAGGGCGGTGAAAAACTGTTTTTT.